This TCR beta chain was recovered during a study of blood T cell repertoires in COVID-19. At the level of the study: Collection of acute and convalescent COVID-19 samples took place in the United States, Italy and Spain. PBMCs, B-cell-depleted T cells, or T cells provided the cDNA or gDNA that made up the material.

Per the study methods: Amplification from reference gene primers served as the basis for estimated nucleated cell counts. Measured with immunoSEQ multiplex PCR; TCRdb has only the in-frame clones, and not every one. For V, J and clone size, that table is used; D and trimming come from the DNA. The sample has 95,000 to 120,000 clones, 75% to 90% seen once. This CDR3 spans 13 amino acids. Per the germline V gene, CDR1 is MNHEY and CDR2 is SVGAGI. V was shortened by 0 bases and J by 6 bases, with 8 bases between the two germline ends. The chain uses TRBV6-5 and TRBJ1-1; no definite D call. This receptor was taken from a woman aged 45-65 years with acute or convalescent COVID-19. The sequenced material came from peripheral blood. The CDR3 region has the DNA TGTGCCAGCAGTTACTCCGGGATTTCTGAAGCTTTCTTT. The encoded protein is CASSYSGISEAFF.